These 20 T cell receptor beta chains came from one sample sequenced in a study of blood T cells in healthy people across ages. A second PCR of 7 to 11 cycles used a sample-barcoded 5' primer and a J-beta primer mix. TCRdb reanalysed the 5' RACE reads using MiXCR and keeps one entry per CDR3 protein. Here the sample spans 650,000 to 1,000,000 distinct CDR3 sequences, 35% to 50% being singletons. Sequences were obtained from blood. The receptors derive from a man older than 75 in good health.

The genes are TRBV5-1 and TRBJ2-1, with D perhaps matching TRBD1 (6 bases). Germline CDR1 reads SGHRS; CDR2 reads YFSETQ. Trimming left V 5 bases short and J 10 bases short, with 13 bases between. CDR3 length: 12 amino acids. The CDR3, as DNA: TGCGCCAGCAGTCAAGAGGGACAAGAGCAGTTCTTC. The encoded protein is CASSQEGQEQFF.

This chain joins TRBV7-3 and TRBJ2-3; D ambiguous. Germline V gene data show CDR1 as SGHTA and CDR2 as FQGTGA. The CDR3 extends over 16 amino acids. Trimming cost V 1 base and J 1 base, with 12 bases left between them. This chain's CDR3 is CASSLNALYGTDTQYF. CDR3 nucleotide sequence: TGTGCCAGCAGCTTAAATGCCTTATATGGCACAGATACGCAGTATTTT. Based on the CDR3 plus reference TRBV7-3 and TRBJ2-3, the full variable domain is GAGVSQTPSNKVTEKGKYVELRCDPISGHTALYWYRQSLGQGPEFLIYFQGTGAADDSGLPNDRFFAVRPEGSVSTLKIQRTERGDSAVYLCASSLNALYGTDTQYFGPGTRLTVL.

This clonotype occurred a few times. The rearrangement links TRBV6-5 to TRBJ2-7, with D hard to call. The CDR3 spans 10 residues. The germline CDR1 and CDR2 sequences are MNHEY and SVGAGI. V gave up 7 bases and J gave up 11 bases, with 12 bases separating them. In nucleotides, the CDR3 is TGTGCCAGCAAGAGGAATAGGGAGTACTTC. Translated, it gives CASKRNREYF.

The chain links TRBV19 to TRBJ1-1; possible D gene TRBD1, 5 bases. The germline CDR1 and CDR2 sequences are LNHDA and SQIVND (reference sequence). The CDR3 is made up of 13 amino acids. V lost 9 bases and J 1 base, leaving 12 bases between the germline ends. The CDR3 bases are TGTGCCAGCCAAAGACAGCGGAACACTGAAGCTTTCTTT. Protein sequence: CASQRQRNTEAFF. The full variable domain, completed using reference TRBV19 and TRBJ1-1, is DGGITQSPKYLFRKEGQNVTLSCEQNLNHDAMYWYRQDPGQGLRLIYYSQIVNDFQKGDIAEGYSVSREKKESFPLTVTSAQKNPTAFYLCASQRQRNTEAFFGQGTRLTVV.

V and J are TRBV7-8 and TRBJ2-3; 8 bases are a match to TRBD2. The V and J ends lost 3 bases and 6 bases, in that order; junction bases with no gene match: 5. CDR1 and CDR2 from the germline V gene are SGHVS and FQNEAQ. The CDR3 loop spans 14 amino acids. Written as DNA, the CDR3 is TGTGCCAGCAGCTTGGCGCCTAGCGGGGATACGCAGTATTTT. Translation gives CASSLAPSGDTQYF.

The V call is TRBV5-1, the J call TRBJ2-1, with TRBD2 matching over 11 bases. This CDR3 is built from 19 residues. Germline CDR1 reads SGHRS; CDR2 reads YFSETQ. Germline trimming cut 1 base from V and 4 bases from J; bases unmatched to any gene: 13. The CDR3 DNA is TGCGCCAGCAGCTTGTTTTATAGCGGGAGGGGATTGACATACAATGAGCAGTTCTTC. It encodes CASSLFYSGRGLTYNEQFF.

This clonotype was detected a few times. This rearrangement joins TRBV2 to TRBJ2-6; D is uncertain. The CDR3 contains 16 residues. Trimming took off 8 bases at V and 0 bases at J, with 14 bases between the two ends. The germline gives CDR1 SNHLY, CDR2 FYNNEI. CDR3: CASLRGPNSGANVLTF. In DNA, the CDR3 is TGTGCCAGCCTTCGCGGCCCCAACTCTGGGGCCAACGTCCTGACTTTC.

A remark on this clonotype: Here the CDR3 omits its conserved ending phenylalanine or tryptophan, so a read error is the likely source. The chain couples TRBV10-3 to TRBJ2-6, with 9 bases that match TRBD1. V trimming: 4 bases; J trimming: 0 bases; junction bases outside the gene matches: 4. Germline V CDR1 and CDR2: ENHRY, SYGVKD. The length of the CDR3 is 17 residues. CDR3 loop: CAISGGTGNSGANVLTV. The DNA for the CDR3 is TGTGCCATCAGTGGGGGGACAGGGAACTCTGGGGCCAACGTCCTGACTGTC.

The V call is TRBV2, the J call TRBJ1-1; D is undetermined. Germline-derived CDR1 and CDR2 are SNHLY and FYNNEI. The V and J ends lost 7 bases and 4 bases respectively, with 16 bases between them. The CDR3 is 14 amino acids. This CDR3 reads CASTGLGLGTEAFF. Here the CDR3 DNA reads TGTGCCAGCACTGGGTTAGGGCTCGGCACTGAAGCTTTCTTT.

The gene calls are TRBV6-2 or TRBV6-3 and TRBJ2-1, with 12 positions matching TRBD1. Trimming cost V 6 bases and J 5 bases; bases outside gene matches: 8. CDR1 and CDR2 from the germline V gene are MNHEY and SVGEGT. The CDR3 contains 16 residues. The CDR3: CASSTPRDRGHNEQFF. The CDR3 region has the DNA TGTGCCAGCAGCACCCCACGGGACAGGGGGCACAATGAGCAGTTCTTC.

This clonotype was detected only a few times. The V gene is TRBV9, the J gene TRBJ2-5, with D perhaps assigned TRBD1 or TRBD2 (7 bases each). The DNA end favors TRBJ2-7, so the J call may be wrong. The germline gives CDR1 SGDLS, CDR2 YYNGEE. The CDR3 has 16 amino acids. CDR3 nucleotides: TGTGCCAGCAGCGTAAGGGGGGGGCAGGGGGGCGACGAGCAGTACTTC. It is translated as CASSVRGGQGGDEQYF.

V and J are TRBV20-1 and TRBJ2-1; weak D call: TRBD2 (6 bases). The CDR3 runs 12 residues. The germline gives CDR1 DFQATT, CDR2 SNEGSKA (reference sequence). Trimming stripped 5 bases from V and 5 bases from J, with 10 bases between. CDR3 region: CSAGGINNEQFF. CDR3 coding DNA: TGCAGTGCTGGGGGGATCAACAATGAGCAGTTCTTC.

This clonotype was counted only a few times. V is TRBV28 and J is TRBJ2-1; 7 bases align to TRBD1. There are 15 residues in the CDR3. Germline CDR1 and CDR2: MDHEN and SYDVKM. V was clipped by 5 bases and J by 5 bases; unmatched bases: 9. The CDR3 loop reads CASSPADRMNNEQFF. CDR3 coding DNA: TGTGCCAGCAGTCCGGCGGACAGGATGAACAATGAGCAGTTCTTC.

Comment on this clonotype: A read error is possible here, since a much larger clone lies one base away. This chain connects TRBV29-1 to TRBJ2-3; D might be TRBD2 (6 bases). CDR1 and CDR2 (germline): SQVTM, ANQGSEA. There are 14 residues in the CDR3. CDR3 sequence: CSIEGGGGSDTQYF. DNA of the CDR3: TGCAGCATTGAAGGAGGTGGAGGGTCCGATACGCAGTATTTT.

The rearrangement links TRBV20-1 to TRBJ2-3, with 10 bases identical to TRBD1. J lost 3 bases, V lost 6 bases, and 6 bases had no gene match. The CDR3 length is 14 residues. In germline, CDR1 is DFQATT, CDR2 SNEGSKA (reference sequence). In nucleotides, the CDR3 is TGCAGTGCCGGGACAGGGGATTGGACAGATACGCAGTATTTT. It yields the protein CSAGTGDWTDTQYF.

With respect to this clonotype: One end of the junction fails to match germline, which may point to a read error. This sequence joins TRBV7-2 and TRBJ2-1, with TRBD2 identical over 9 bases. The CDR3 sequence is 18 residues long. The germline gives CDR1 SGHTA, CDR2 FQGNSA. The CDR3: CASSLASVLAGGYNEEFF. CDR3 in DNA: TGTGCCAGCAGCTTAGCGTCGGTACTAGCGGGTGGATACAATGAGGAGTTCTTC. Drawing the rest from reference TRBV7-2 and TRBJ2-1, the complete variable domain is GAGVSQSPSNKVTEKGKDVELRCDPISGHTALYWYRQSLGQGLEFLIYFQGNSAPDKSGLPSDRFSAERTGGSVSTLTIQRTQQEDSAVYLCASSLASVLAGGYNEEFFGPGTRLTVL.

This clonotype is a singleton in its sample. A read error may explain this, as a much larger clone is one base away. The genes are TRBV4-1 and TRBJ2-4, with 9 bases fitting TRBD1. Near its end, the DNA agrees better with TRBJ2-7, so the J call may be wrong. This CDR3 has 14 residues. Germline CDR1 is MGHRA and CDR2 is YSYEKL. In DNA, the CDR3 is TGCGCCAGCAGCCAGGTGGGACAGGGAAGCGAGCAGTACTTC. Translation gives CASSQVGQGSEQYF.

This clonotype has just a few counts. A much larger clone sits a single nucleotide away, making a read error possible. The V gene is TRBV20-1, the J gene TRBJ2-5; TRBD1 matches 12 bases. This CDR3 has 14 amino acids. Trimming removed 4 bases from V and 11 bases from J; junction bases left unmatched: 11. Germline V gene data show CDR1 as DFQATT and CDR2 as SNEGSKA (reference sequence). The CDR3 is CSATGTGGFDEQYF. The CDR3 DNA reads TGCAGTGCTACCGGGACAGGGGGCTTTGATGAGCAGTACTTC.

V gene TRBV5-1 combines with J gene TRBJ1-1; D gene ambiguous. The length of the CDR3 is 13 residues. CDR1 is SGHRS and CDR2 is YFSETQ in the germline V gene. Deletions cut 4 bases from V and 8 bases from J, with 15 bases between. The CDR3 loop reads CASSPVVLSEAFF. The CDR3 DNA reads as TGCGCCAGCAGCCCGGTGGTATTATCGGAAGCTTTCTTT.

The rearrangement links TRBV12-5 to TRBJ2-1, with D hard to call. Looked up from germline, CDR1 is LGHNT and CDR2 is FRNRAP. CDR3 length: 17 amino acids. Trimming pared 3 bases from V and 8 bases from J, leaving 23 bases between. CDR3: CASGFLPQTRREDEQFF. The CDR3 DNA reads as TGTGCTAGTGGTTTCCTCCCCCAAACAAGAAGAGAGGATGAGCAGTTCTTC.